This T cell receptor beta chain was recovered during a study of blood T cell repertoires in COVID-19. Study background: The United States, Italy and Spain provided the acute and convalescent COVID-19 samples. Nucleic acid was either cDNA or gDNA, and it came from T cells, B-cell-depleted T cells, or PBMCs.

The V and J ends lost 5 bases and 8 bases, in that order; junction bases with no gene match: 8. The CDR3 loop spans 14 amino acids. Germline V lookup: CDR1 SGHRS, CDR2 YFSETQ. This clone was detected only once. In the original processing: It was from reference gene primer amplification that nucleated cell counts were estimated. Sequencing was performed with immunoSEQ multiplex PCR; in TCRdb, only in-frame clones are kept and a portion is missing. V, J and clone size are taken as reported in that table, and D and trimming were inferred from the DNA itself. The top ten hold roughly 4% of the sample, which has 90,000 to 120,000 clones, 60% to 85% seen once.

The V and J genes are TRBV5-1 and TRBJ1-4, with 8 bases lining up with TRBD1. Sequenced input: peripheral blood. The TCR was taken from a man aged 70-80 years with acute or convalescent COVID-19. CDR3 sequence reads: CASRVTGAEEKLFF. CDR3 DNA: TGCGCCAGCAGGGTGACAGGGGCGGAAGAAAAACTGTTTTTT. Full variable domain (rest looked up from reference TRBV5-1 and TRBJ1-4): KAGVTQTPRYLIKTRGQQVTLSCSPISGHRSVSWYQQTPGQGLQFLFEYFSETQRNKGNFPGRFSGRQFSNSRSEMNVSTLELGDSALYLCASRVTGAEEKLFFGSGTQLSVL.